This TCR beta chain came from a study of blood T cell repertoires in COVID-19. Across the study: Acute and convalescent COVID-19 specimens originated in the United States, Italy and Spain. Sources were T cells, B-cell-depleted T cells, or PBMCs; the material itself was cDNA or gDNA.

In the authors' methods: The assay estimated nucleated cells by amplifying reference gene primers. The assay was immunoSEQ multiplex PCR, and TCRdb's table has in-frame clones only and misses some. V and J calls plus clone size are reproduced from that table; the DNA served to infer D and trimming. Counted here are some 160,000 clones, approximately 84% occurring once; the ten biggest clones make up about 15%. Losses at the gene ends were 4 bases for V and 7 bases for J; bases not matched to a gene: 7. This CDR3 is built from 15 residues. Germline CDR1 reads SNHLY; CDR2 reads FYNNEI. With regard to this clone: Distinct nucleotide sequences in the sample also encode this CDR3.

This TCR derives from a woman older than 75 with acute or convalescent COVID-19. This chain joins TRBV2 and TRBJ1-5; 10 nucleotides line up with TRBD1. Sequencing used peripheral blood. The CDR3: CASSGQGAGGQPQHF. DNA for the CDR3: TGTGCCAGCAGTGGACAGGGGGCGGGGGGGCAGCCCCAGCATTTT.